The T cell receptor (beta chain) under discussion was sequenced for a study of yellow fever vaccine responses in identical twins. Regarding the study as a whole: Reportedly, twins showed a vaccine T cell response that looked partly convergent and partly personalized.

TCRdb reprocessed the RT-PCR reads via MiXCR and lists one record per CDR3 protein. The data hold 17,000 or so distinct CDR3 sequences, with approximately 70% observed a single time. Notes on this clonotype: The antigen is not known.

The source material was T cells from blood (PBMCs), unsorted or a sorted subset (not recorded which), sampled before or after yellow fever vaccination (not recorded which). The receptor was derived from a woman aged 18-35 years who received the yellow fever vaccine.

This CDR3 is CASSLTPPGVRYEQYF. In nucleotides, the CDR3 is TGTGCCAGCAGCTTAACCCCCCCAGGGGTGAGGTACGAGCAGTACTTC. The chain uses TRBV7-3 and TRBJ2-7; a possible D gene is TRBD1 (6 bases). Germline-derived CDR1 and CDR2 are SGHTA and FQGTGA. The V end lost 0 bases, the J end lost 4 bases, and 16 bases lay between the germline ends. This CDR3 is built from 16 residues.